Below are 9 T cell receptor beta chains sequenced from a single sample in a study of cytomegalovirus exposure and HLA in healthy donors. Assay: immunoSEQ multiplex PCR; the TCRdb copy retains only in-frame clones and omits some. Here the sample spans 150,000 to 200,000 clones, about 83% being singletons. The sequencing input was PBMCs. The receptors shown here come from a woman aged 25 to 45 in good health and CMV-seronegative.

The genes are TRBV6-5 and TRBJ2-7, with TRBD1 matching over 7 bases. Trimming at V came to 2 bases and at J to 3 bases, leaving 7 bases not matched to a gene. CDR1 MNHEY and CDR2 SVGAGI come from the germline V gene. The CDR3 contains 15 residues. CDR3: CASSYAPGQLYEQYF. CDR3 in DNA: TGTGCCAGCAGTTACGCGCCGGGACAGCTCTACGAGCAGTACTTC.

The rearrangement links TRBV29-1 to TRBJ2-7, with D tentatively TRBD1 (6 bases). Germline lookup yields CDR1 SQVTM and CDR2 ANQGSEA. Trimming cost V 5 bases and J 0 bases, with 11 bases left between them. The CDR3 is 13 amino acids. In DNA, the CDR3 is TGCAGCGTTAAGAGGGACACCTCCTACGAGCAGTACTTC. Protein sequence: CSVKRDTSYEQYF.

The rearrangement links TRBV19 to TRBJ1-1; 7 bases line up with TRBD1. Trimming removed 6 bases from V and 5 bases from J; junction bases left unmatched: 3. Germline loops: CDR1 LNHDA, CDR2 SQIVND (reference sequence). CDR3 length: 12 amino acids. CDR3 in amino acids: CASRTGLTEAFF. The CDR3 nucleotides read TGTGCCAGTAGGACAGGGTTGACTGAAGCTTTCTTT.

This rearrangement joins TRBV5-5 to TRBJ2-2, with 11 bases fitting TRBD2. Per germline, CDR1 SGHKS and CDR2 YYEKEE (reference sequence). CDR3 length: 15 residues. J was trimmed by 5 bases and V by 0 bases; bases with no gene match: 0. CDR3 nucleotides: TGTGCCAGCAGCTTGGGGACTAGCGGGACCGGGGAGCTGTTTTTT. Amino acid sequence: CASSLGTSGTGELFF. The entire variable domain, with the rest obtained from reference TRBV5-5 and TRBJ2-2, is as follows: DAGVTQSPTHLIKTRGQQVTLRCSPISGHKSVSWYQQVLGQGPQFIFQYYEKEERGRGNFPDRFSARQFPNYSSELNVNALLLGDSALYLCASSLGTSGTGELFFGEGSRLTVL.

This chain uses TRBV19 with TRBJ1-5; 7 bases fit TRBD1. The germline gives CDR1 LNHDA, CDR2 SQIVND (reference sequence). The V and J ends lost 4 bases and 4 bases, in that order; junction bases with no gene match: 7. This CDR3 has 15 residues. The CDR3 is CASSNTGTANQPQHF. CDR3 nucleotides: TGTGCCAGTAGTAATACCGGGACAGCTAATCAGCCCCAGCATTTT.

This chain links TRBV19 with TRBJ1-4, with D uncertain. The germline gives CDR1 LNHDA, CDR2 SQIVND (reference sequence). V dropped 2 bases and J dropped 7 bases, with 11 bases sitting between them. This CDR3 region has 14 residues. In DNA, the CDR3 is TGTGCCAGTAGTATAAGCGGGCTCAGTGAAAAACTGTTTTTT. Its translation: CASSISGLSEKLFF.

The chain carries TRBV6-1 and TRBJ1-1, with D tentatively TRBD1 (6 bases). The CDR3 totals 14 residues. CDR1 and CDR2 (germline): MNHNS, SASEGT. Trimming removed 6 bases from V and 2 bases from J, with 13 bases in between. The CDR3 loop reads CASSSGAGNTEAFF. In DNA, the CDR3 is TGTGCCAGCAGCTCAGGGGCTGGTAACACTGAAGCTTTCTTT.

CDR3 DNA sequence: TGTGCCAGCAGCGACTTTACCCGGGAAAAACTGTTTTTT. Amino acids: CASSDFTREKLFF. This rearrangement joins TRBV2 to TRBJ1-4; D not resolved. In germline, CDR1 is SNHLY, CDR2 FYNNEI. The CDR3 is 13 residues long. V was pared by 6 bases and J by 8 bases, with 13 bases between. Drawing the rest from reference TRBV2 and TRBJ1-4, the complete variable domain is EPEVTQTPSHQVTQMGQEVILRCVPISNHLYFYWYRQILGQKVEFLVSFYNNEISEKSEIFDDQFSVERPDGSNFTLKIRSTKLEDSAMYFCASSDFTREKLFFGSGTQLSVL.

This chain connects TRBV6-5 to TRBJ1-2; 8 nucleotides align to TRBD1. This CDR3 comprises 12 residues. Germline V gene lookup returns CDR1 MNHEY and CDR2 SVGAGI. The V segment lost 5 bases and the J segment 9 bases; nucleotides outside the gene matches: 5. The CDR3 bases are TGTGCCAGCAGTGGCGACAGGGGAAGCTACACCTTC. The encoded protein is CASSGDRGSYTF.